This note documents a single T cell receptor beta chain sequence. The data were obtained in a study of cytomegalovirus exposure and HLA in healthy donors. These donors were members of the roughly 110-subject validation cohort, a group separate from the approximately 670-subject first cohort. Profiling relied on immunoSEQ multiplex PCR, and the TCRdb table lists in-frame clones only, not all of them. In the table there are about 360,000 clones, approximately 90% of which are singletons. The ends were cut back, 1 base at V and 4 bases at J, with 13 bases in the middle. This CDR3 is 15 amino acids long. Germline CDR1 and CDR2: MGHRA and YSYEKL.

Sequencing input: PBMCs. This chain connects TRBV4-1 to TRBJ1-1, with TRBD1 as a possible D gene (5 bases). The TCR was taken from a woman between 18 and 29 years old in good health and CMV-seronegative. DNA for the CDR3: TGCGCCAGCAGCCAAGGGGGCCTCCGAGGCACTGAAGCTTTCTTT. It codes for CASSQGGLRGTEAFF.